Only a few counts were recorded for the clone carrying this TCR beta chain. Its antigen is as yet unknown. In germline, CDR1 is KGHDR, CDR2 SFDVKD. The CDR3 sequence is 15 residues long. The V end lost 4 bases, the J end lost 0 bases, and 9 bases lay between the germline ends. Using its own MiXCR run on the 5' RACE reads, TCRdb lists one record per CDR3 protein. This table has about 500,000 distinct CDR3 sequences, just over 20% appearing once. The sample originates from a study of T-cell memory formation after mild COVID-19. Findings of the study overall: Mainly CM and EM harbored the contracting CD4+ clones; mainly EMRA harbored the CD8+ ones. Some responding clones appeared in pre-infection memory, suggesting cross-reactive memory joined. Clones shrinking from day 15 to 85 showed even CD4/CD8 mixes; later expanders tilted CD4+.

This TCR came from an adult woman who had mild COVID-19 (a few samples of this study predate the infection). Cell type and time point are not known. The sample consisted of PBMCs or a T cell subset sorted from them (not recorded which). V and J are TRBV24-1 and TRBJ1-3; D perhaps matches TRBD1 (6 bases). DNA for the CDR3: TGTGCCACCAGTGACTCGGACAGCTCTGGAAACACCATATATTTT. Translation: CATSDSDSSGNTIYF.